Below, one TCR beta chain is given with its context. The source of the sample is a study of blood T cell repertoires in COVID-19. Study-level information: Both acute and convalescent COVID-19 samples were obtained from the United States, Italy and Spain.

Per the original methods: Amplification of reference gene primers provided the estimated nucleated cell counts. The table came from immunoSEQ multiplex PCR; TCRdb's copy has only in-frame clones and leaves some out. V and J calls and clone size are given by that table; D and trimming were obtained from the DNA. The sample carries roughly 180,000 clones, roughly nine tenths recorded once. V lost 5 bases and J lost 8; bases outside the gene matches: 13. There are 15 residues in the CDR3. Per germline, CDR1 MDHEN and CDR2 SYDVKM. The sample taken for sequencing was peripheral blood. The TCR sequence derives from a man aged 65 to 79 with active or convalescent COVID-19. The chain recombines TRBV28 with TRBJ1-2, with 8 positions matching TRBD1. Here the CDR3 DNA reads TGTGCCAGCAGTCCCCAGGGGACAGGATTTAGAGGCTACACCTTC. Protein: CASSPQGTGFRGYTF.